The sequence of this T cell receptor (beta chain) was determined in a study of blood T cell repertoires in COVID-19. Per the study methods: Estimates of nucleated cell counts were drawn from the amplification of reference gene primers. Here immunoSEQ multiplex PCR was the method, and the copy in TCRdb shows in-frame clones only, minus some. Clonal size and the V and J genes are those of that table, whereas D and trimming came from the DNA. The repertoire holds approximately 230,000 clones, with 65% to 85% as singletons. The J segment lost 5 bases and the V segment lost 0 bases, leaving 7 bases of the junction unmatched. This CDR3 is built from 15 residues. Germline V CDR1 and CDR2: SGHKS, YYEKEE (reference sequence).

This sequence originates from a middle-aged woman with active or convalescent COVID-19. The chain employs TRBV5-5 and TRBJ1-1; TRBD1 agrees at 7 bases. The specimen was peripheral blood. DNA for the CDR3: TGTGCCAGCAGCTTGGCCGCAAACAGGGGAACTGAAGCTTTCTTT. Its protein is CASSLAANRGTEAFF.